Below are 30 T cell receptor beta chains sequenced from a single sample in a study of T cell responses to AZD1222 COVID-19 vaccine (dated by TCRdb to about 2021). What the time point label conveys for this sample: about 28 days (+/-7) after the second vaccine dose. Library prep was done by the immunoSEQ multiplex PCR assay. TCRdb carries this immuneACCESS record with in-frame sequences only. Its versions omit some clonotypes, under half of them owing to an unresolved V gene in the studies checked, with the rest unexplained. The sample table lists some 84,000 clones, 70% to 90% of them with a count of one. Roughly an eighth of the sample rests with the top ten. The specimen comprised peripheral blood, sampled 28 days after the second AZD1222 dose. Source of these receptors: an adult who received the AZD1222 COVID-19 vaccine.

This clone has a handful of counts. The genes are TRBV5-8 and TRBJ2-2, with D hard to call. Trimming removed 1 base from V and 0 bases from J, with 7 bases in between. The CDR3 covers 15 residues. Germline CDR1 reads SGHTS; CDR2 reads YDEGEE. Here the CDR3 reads CASSLRVTNTGELFF. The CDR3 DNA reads TGTGCCAGCAGCTTGAGGGTCACGAACACCGGGGAGCTGTTTTTT.

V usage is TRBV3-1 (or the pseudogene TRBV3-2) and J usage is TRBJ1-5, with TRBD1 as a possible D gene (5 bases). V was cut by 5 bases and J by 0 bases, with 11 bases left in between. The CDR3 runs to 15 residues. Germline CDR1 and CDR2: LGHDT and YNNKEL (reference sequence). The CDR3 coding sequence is TGTGCCAGCAGCAATGGACAAGATAGCAATCAGCCCCAGCATTTT. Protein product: CASSNGQDSNQPQHF.

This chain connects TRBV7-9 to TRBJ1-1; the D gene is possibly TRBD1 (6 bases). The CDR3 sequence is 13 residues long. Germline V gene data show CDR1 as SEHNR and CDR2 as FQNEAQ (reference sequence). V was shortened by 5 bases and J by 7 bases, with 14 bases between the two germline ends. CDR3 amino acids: CASSPRGDDEAFF. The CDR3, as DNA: TGTGCCAGCAGCCCCAGGGGTGACGATGAAGCTTTCTTT.

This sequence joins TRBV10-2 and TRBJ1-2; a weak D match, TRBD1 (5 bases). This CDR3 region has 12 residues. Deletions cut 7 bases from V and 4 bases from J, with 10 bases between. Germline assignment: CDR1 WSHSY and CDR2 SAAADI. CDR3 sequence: CASMTDAYGYTF. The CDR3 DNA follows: TGCGCCAGCATGACAGACGCCTATGGCTACACCTTC.

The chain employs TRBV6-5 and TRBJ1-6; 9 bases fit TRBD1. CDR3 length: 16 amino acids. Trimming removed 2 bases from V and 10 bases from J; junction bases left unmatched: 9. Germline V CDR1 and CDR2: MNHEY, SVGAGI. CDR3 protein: CASSYHKGQGQSPLHF. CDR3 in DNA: TGTGCCAGCAGTTACCATAAAGGACAGGGGCAATCACCCCTCCACTTT.

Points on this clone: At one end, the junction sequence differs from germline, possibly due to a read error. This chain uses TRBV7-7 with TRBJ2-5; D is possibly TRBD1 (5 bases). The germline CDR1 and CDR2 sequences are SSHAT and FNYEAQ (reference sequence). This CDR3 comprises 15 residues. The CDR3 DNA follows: TGTGCTAGCAGCCTGGGCCAGGGATATGGAGAGACCCAGTACTTC. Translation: CASSLGQGYGETQYF.

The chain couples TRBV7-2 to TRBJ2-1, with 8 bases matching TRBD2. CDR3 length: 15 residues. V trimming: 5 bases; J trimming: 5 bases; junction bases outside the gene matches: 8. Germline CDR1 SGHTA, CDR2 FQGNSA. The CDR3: CASSSITSGNNEQFF. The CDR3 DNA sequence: TGTGCCAGCAGCAGCATAACTAGCGGCAACAATGAGCAGTTCTTC. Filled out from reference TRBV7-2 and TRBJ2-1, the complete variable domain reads GAGVSQSPSNKVTEKGKDVELRCDPISGHTALYWYRQSLGQGLEFLIYFQGNSAPDKSGLPSDRFSAERTGGSVSTLTIQRTQQEDSAVYLCASSSITSGNNEQFFGPGTRLTVL.

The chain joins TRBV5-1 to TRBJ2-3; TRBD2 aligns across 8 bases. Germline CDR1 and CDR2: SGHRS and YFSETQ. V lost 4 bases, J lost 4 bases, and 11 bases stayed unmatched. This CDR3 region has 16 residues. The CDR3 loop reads CASSQVAGGTPDTQYF. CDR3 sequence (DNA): TGCGCCAGCAGCCAAGTTGCGGGAGGAACCCCAGATACGCAGTATTTT.

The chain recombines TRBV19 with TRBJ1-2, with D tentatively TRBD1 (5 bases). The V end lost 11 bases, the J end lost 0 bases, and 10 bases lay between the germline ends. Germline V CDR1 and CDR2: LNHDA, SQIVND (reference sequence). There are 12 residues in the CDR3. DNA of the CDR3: TGTGCCGGGAGGACAACTAACTATGGCTACACCTTC. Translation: CAGRTTNYGYTF.

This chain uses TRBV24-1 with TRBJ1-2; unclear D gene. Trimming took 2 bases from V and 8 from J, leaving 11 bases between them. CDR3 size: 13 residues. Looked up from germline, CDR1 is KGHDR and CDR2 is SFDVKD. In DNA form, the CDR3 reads TGTGCCACCAGTGATTCCGGGTTTCAGGGCTACACCTTC. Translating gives CATSDSGFQGYTF.

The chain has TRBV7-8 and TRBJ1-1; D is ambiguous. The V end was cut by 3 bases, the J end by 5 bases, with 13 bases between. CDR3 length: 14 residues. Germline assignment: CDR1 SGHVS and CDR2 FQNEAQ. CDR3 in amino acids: CASSFQAQRTEAFF. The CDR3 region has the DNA TGTGCCAGCAGCTTCCAGGCCCAGCGGACTGAAGCTTTCTTT.

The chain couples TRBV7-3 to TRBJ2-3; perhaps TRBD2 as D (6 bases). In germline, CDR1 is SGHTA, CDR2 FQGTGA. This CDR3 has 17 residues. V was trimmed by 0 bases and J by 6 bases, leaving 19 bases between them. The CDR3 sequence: CASSLTPPGTPADTQYF. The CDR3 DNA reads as TGTGCCAGCAGCTTAACGCCGCCCGGGACTCCCGCGGATACGCAGTATTTT.

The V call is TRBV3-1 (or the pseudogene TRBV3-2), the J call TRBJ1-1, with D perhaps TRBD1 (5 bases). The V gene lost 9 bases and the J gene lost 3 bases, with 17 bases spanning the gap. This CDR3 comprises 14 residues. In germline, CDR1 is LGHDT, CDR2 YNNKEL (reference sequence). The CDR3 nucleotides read TGTGCCAGGGAGGAAGGGGCGTCCTACACTGAAGCTTTCTTT. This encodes CAREEGASYTEAFF.

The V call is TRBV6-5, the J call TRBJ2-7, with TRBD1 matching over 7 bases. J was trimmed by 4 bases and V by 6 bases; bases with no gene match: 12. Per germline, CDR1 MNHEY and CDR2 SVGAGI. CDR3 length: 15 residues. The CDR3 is CASRSIGQDPYEQYF. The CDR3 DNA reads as TGTGCCAGCAGATCCATAGGACAGGATCCTTACGAGCAGTACTTC.

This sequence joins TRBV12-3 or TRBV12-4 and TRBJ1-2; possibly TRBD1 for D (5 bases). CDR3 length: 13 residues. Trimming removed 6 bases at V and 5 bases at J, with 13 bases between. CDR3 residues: CASRSWTRYGYTF. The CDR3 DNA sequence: TGTGCCAGCAGGTCATGGACACGATATGGCTACACCTTC.

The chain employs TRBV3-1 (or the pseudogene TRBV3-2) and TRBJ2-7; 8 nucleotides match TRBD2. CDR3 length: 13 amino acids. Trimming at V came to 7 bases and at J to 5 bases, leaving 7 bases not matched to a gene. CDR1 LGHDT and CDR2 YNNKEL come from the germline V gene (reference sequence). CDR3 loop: CASTRGGLNEQYF. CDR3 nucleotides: TGTGCCAGCACCCGGGGGGGATTGAACGAGCAGTACTTC.

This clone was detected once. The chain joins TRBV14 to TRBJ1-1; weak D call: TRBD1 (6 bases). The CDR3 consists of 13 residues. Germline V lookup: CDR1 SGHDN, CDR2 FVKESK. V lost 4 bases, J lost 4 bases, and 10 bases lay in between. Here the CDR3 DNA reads TGTGCCAGCAGCCTAGGGGGAGCCACTGAAGCTTTCTTT. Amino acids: CASSLGGATEAFF.

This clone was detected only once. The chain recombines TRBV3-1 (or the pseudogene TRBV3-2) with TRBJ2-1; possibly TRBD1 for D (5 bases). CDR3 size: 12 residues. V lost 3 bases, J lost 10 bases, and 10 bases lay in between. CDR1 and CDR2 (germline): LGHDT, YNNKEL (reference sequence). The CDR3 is CASSHRVREQFF. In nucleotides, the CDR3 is TGTGCCAGCAGCCACAGGGTTCGCGAGCAGTTCTTC.

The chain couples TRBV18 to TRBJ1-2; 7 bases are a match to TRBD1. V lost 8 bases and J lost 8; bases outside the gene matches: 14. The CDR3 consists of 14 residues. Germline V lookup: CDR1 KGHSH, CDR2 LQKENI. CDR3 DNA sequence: TGTGCCAGCCAAGCATCCAAGGGGGCTGTGGGCTACACCTTC. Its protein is CASQASKGAVGYTF.

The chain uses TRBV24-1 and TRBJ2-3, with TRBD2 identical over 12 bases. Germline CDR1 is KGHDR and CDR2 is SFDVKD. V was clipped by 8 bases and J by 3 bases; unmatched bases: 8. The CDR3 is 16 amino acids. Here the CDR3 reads CATTSGGVTETDTQYF. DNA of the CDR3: TGTGCCACCACTAGCGGGGGGGTTACTGAGACAGATACGCAGTATTTT.

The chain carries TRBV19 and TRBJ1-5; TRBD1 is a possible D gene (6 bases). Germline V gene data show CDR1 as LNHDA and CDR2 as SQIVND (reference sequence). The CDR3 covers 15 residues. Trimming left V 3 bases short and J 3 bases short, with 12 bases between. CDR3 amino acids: CASSIRDRLNQPQHF. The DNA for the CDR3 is TGTGCCAGTAGTATCCGAGACAGGCTCAATCAGCCCCAGCATTTT.

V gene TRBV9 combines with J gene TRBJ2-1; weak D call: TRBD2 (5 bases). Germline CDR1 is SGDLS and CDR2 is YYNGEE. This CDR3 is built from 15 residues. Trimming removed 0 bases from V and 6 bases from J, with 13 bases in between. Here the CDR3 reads CASSVGGFALNEQFF. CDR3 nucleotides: TGTGCCAGCAGCGTAGGCGGGTTTGCTCTCAATGAGCAGTTCTTC.

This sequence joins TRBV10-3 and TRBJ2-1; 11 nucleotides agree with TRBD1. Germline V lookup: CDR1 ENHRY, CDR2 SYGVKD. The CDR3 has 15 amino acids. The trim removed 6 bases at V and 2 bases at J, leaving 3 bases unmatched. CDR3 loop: CAIRGGQGAYNEQFF. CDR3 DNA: TGTGCCATCAGGGGGGGACAGGGGGCCTACAATGAGCAGTTCTTC.

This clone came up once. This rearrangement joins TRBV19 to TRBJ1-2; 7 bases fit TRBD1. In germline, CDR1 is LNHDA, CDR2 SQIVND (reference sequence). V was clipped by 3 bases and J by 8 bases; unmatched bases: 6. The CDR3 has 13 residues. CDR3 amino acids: CASSINRGGGYTF. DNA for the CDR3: TGTGCCAGTAGTATCAACAGGGGCGGCGGCTACACCTTC.

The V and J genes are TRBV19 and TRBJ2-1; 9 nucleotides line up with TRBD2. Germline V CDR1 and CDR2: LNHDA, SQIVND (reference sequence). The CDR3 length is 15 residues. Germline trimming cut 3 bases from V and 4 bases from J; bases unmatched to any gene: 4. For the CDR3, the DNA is TGTGCCAGTAGTATGGAGACTAGCGGTTACAATGAGCAGTTCTTC. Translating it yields CASSMETSGYNEQFF.

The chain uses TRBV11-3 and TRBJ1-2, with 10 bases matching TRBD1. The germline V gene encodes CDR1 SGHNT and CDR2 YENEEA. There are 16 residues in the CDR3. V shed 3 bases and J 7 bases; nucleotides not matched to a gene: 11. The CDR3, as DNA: TGTGCCAGCAGCTTCCCAACCGGGACAGGGGAGCGTGGCTACACCTTC. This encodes CASSFPTGTGERGYTF.

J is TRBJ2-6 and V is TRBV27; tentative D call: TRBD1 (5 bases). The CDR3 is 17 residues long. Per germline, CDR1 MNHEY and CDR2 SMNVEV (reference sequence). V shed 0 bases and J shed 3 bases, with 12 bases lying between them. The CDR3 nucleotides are TGTGCCAGCAGTTTATCGGCCGCAGGGCTTGGGGCCAACGTCCTGACTTTC. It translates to CASSLSAAGLGANVLTF. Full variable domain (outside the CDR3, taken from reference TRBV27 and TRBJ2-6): EAQVTQNPRYLITVTGKKLTVTCSQNMNHEYMSWYRQDPGLGLRQIYYSMNVEVTDKGDVPEGYKVSRKEKRNFPLILESPSPNQTSLYFCASSLSAAGLGANVLTFGAGSRLTVL.

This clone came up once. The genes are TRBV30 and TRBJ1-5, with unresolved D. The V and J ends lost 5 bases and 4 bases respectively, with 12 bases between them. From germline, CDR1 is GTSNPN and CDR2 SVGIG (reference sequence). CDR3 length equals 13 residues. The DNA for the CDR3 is TGTGCCTGGGGAAGAGGGTGGAATCAGCCCCAGCATTTT. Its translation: CAWGRGWNQPQHF.

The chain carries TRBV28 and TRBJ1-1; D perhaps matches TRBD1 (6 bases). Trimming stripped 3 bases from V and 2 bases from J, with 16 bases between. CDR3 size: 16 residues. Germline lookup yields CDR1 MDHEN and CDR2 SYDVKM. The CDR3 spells CASSFPPTGYNTEAFF. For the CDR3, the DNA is TGTGCCAGCAGTTTCCCCCCGACAGGCTACAACACTGAAGCTTTCTTT. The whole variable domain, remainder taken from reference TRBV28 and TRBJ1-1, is DVKVTQSSRYLVKRTGEKVFLECVQDMDHENMFWYRQDPGLGLRLIYFSYDVKMKEKGDIPEGYSVSREKKERFSLILESASTNQTSMYLCASSFPPTGYNTEAFFGQGTRLTVV.

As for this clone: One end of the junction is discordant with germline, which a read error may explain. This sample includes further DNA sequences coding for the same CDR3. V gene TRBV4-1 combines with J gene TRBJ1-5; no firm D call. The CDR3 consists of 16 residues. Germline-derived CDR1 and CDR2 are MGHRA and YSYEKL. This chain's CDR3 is CASSQEVTALNQPQHF. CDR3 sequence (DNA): TGTGCCAGCAGCCAAGAGGTAACAGCCTTAAATCAGCCCCAGCATTTT.